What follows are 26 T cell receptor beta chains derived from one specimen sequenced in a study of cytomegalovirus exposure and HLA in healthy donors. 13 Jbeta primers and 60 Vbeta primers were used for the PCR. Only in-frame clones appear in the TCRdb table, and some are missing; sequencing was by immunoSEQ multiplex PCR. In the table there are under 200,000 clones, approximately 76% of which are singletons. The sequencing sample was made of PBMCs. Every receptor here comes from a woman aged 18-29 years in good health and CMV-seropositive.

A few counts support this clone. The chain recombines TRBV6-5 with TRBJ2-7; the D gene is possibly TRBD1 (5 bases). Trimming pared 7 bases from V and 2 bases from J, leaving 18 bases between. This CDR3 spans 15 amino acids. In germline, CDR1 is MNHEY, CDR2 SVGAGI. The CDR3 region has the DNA TGTGCCAGCAAGACAAGAGACAGATCGACCTACGAGCAGTACTTC. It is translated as CASKTRDRSTYEQYF.

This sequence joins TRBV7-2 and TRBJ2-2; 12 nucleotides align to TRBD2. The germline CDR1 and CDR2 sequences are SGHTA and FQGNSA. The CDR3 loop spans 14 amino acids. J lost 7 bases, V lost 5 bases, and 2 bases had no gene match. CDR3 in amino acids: CASSRTSGVGELFF. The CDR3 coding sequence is TGTGCCAGCAGCCGGACTAGCGGGGTCGGGGAGCTGTTTTTT.

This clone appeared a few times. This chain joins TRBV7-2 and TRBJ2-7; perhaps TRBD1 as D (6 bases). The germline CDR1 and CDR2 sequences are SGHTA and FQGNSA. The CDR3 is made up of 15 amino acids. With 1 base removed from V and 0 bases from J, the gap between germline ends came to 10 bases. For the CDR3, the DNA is TGTGCCAGCAGCTTAGAAAGGGGGAGCTCCTACGAGCAGTACTTC. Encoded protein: CASSLERGSSYEQYF. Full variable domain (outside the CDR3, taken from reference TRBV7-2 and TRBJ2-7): GAGVSQSPSNKVTEKGKDVELRCDPISGHTALYWYRQSLGQGLEFLIYFQGNSAPDKSGLPSDRFSAERTGGSVSTLTIQRTQQEDSAVYLCASSLERGSSYEQYFGPGTRLTVT.

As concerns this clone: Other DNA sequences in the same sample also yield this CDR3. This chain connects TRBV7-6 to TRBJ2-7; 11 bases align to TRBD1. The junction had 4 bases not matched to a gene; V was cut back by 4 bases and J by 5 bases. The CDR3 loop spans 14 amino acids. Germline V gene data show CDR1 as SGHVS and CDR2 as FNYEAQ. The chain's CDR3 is CASSSLGQGDEQYF. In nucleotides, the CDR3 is TGTGCCAGCAGCTCCTTGGGACAGGGGGACGAGCAGTACTTC.

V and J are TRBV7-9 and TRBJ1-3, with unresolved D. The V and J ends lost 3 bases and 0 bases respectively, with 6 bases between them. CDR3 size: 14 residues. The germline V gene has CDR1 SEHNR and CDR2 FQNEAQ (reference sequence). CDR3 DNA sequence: TGTGCCAGCAGCTTGCGGGGCTCTGGAAACACCATATATTTT. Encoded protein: CASSLRGSGNTIYF.

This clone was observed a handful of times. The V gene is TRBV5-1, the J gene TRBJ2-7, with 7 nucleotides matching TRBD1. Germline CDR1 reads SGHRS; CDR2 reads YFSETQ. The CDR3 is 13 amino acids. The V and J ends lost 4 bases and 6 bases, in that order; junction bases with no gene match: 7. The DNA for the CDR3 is TGCGCCAGCAGCATACGACAGGGAGCCGAGCAGTACTTC. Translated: CASSIRQGAEQYF. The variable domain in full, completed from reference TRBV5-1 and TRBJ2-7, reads KAGVTQTPRYLIKTRGQQVTLSCSPISGHRSVSWYQQTPGQGLQFLFEYFSETQRNKGNFPGRFSGRQFSNSRSEMNVSTLELGDSALYLCASSIRQGAEQYFGPGTRLTVT.

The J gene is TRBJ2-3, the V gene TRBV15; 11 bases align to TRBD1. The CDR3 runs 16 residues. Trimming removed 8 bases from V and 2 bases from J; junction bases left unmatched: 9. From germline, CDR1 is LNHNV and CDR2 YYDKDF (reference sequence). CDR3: CATGQGAGWDTDTQYF. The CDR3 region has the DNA TGTGCCACCGGACAGGGGGCAGGGTGGGACACAGATACGCAGTATTTT.

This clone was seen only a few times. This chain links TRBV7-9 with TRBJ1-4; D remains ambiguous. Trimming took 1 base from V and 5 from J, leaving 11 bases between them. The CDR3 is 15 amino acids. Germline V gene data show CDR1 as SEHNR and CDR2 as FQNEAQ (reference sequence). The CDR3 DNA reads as TGTGCCAGCAGCTTAGGATCAGGAATCAATGAAAAACTGTTTTTT. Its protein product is CASSLGSGINEKLFF.

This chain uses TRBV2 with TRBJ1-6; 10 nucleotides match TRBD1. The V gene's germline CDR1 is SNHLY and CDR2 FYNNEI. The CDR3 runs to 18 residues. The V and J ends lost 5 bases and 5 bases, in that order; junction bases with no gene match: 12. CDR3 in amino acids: CASSRTGGIADDNSPLHF. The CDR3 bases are TGTGCCAGCAGTAGGACAGGGGGTATTGCGGATGATAATTCACCCCTCCACTTT.

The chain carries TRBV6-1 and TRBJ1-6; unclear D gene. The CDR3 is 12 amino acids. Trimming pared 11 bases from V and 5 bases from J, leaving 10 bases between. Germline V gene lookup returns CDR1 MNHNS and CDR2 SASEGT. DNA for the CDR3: TGTGCCGGTGGCAGAAATAATTCACCCCTCCACTTT. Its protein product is CAGGRNNSPLHF.

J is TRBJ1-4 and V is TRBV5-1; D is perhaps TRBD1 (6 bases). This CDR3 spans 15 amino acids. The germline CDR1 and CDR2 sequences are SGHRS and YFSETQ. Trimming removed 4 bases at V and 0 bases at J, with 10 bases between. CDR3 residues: CASSPDSTTNEKLFF. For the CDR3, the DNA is TGCGCCAGCAGCCCGGACAGCACAACTAATGAAAAACTGTTTTTT.

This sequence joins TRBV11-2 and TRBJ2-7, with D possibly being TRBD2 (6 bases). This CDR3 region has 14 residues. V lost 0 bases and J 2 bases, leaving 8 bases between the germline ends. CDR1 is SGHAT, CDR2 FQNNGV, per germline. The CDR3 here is CASSLEPGAYEQYF. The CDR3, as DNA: TGTGCCAGCAGCTTAGAACCGGGGGCCTACGAGCAGTACTTC.

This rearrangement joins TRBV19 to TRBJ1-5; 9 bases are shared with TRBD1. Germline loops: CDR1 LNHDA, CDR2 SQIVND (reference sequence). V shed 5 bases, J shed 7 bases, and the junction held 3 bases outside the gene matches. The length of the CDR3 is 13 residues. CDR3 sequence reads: CASSFDRGQPQHF. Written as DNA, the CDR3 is TGTGCCAGTAGTTTCGACAGGGGGCAGCCCCAGCATTTT. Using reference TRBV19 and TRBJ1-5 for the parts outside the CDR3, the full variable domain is DGGITQSPKYLFRKEGQNVTLSCEQNLNHDAMYWYRQDPGQGLRLIYYSQIVNDFQKGDIAEGYSVSREKKESFPLTVTSAQKNPTAFYLCASSFDRGQPQHFGDGTRLSIL.

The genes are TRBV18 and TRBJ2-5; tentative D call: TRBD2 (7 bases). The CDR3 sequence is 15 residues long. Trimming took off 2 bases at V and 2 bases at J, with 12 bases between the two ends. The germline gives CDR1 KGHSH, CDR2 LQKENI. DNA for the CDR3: TGTGCCAGCTCACCAGGCGGGGGCCCACAAGAGACCCAGTACTTC. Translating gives CASSPGGGPQETQYF.

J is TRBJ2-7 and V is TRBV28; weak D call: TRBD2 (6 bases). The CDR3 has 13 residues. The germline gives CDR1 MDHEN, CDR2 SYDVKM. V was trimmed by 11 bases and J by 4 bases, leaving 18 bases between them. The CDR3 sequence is CAWARDGRYEQYF. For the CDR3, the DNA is TGTGCCTGGGCGCGGGACGGTAGATACGAGCAGTACTTC.

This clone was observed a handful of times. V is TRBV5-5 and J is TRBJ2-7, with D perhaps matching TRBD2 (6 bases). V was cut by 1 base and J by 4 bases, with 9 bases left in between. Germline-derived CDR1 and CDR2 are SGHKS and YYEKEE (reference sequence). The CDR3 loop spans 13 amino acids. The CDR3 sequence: CASSLFRGYEQYF. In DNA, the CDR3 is TGTGCCAGCAGCTTGTTCCGGGGGTACGAGCAGTACTTC.

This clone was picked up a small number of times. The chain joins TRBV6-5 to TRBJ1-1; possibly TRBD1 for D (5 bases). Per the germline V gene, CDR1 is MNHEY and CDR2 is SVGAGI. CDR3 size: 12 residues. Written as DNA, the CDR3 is TGTGCGATAAGGAGGGGGAACACTGAAGCTTTCTTT. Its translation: CAIRRGNTEAFF.

DNA for the CDR3: TGTGCCAGCAGCTTGCGGGGTGGCAGTGAAAAACTGTTTTTT. This translates into CASSLRGGSEKLFF. The chain carries TRBV14 and TRBJ1-4; D is unclear. CDR1 is SGHDN, CDR2 FVKESK, per germline. This CDR3 is 14 amino acids long. V lost 5 bases, J lost 7 bases, and 14 bases lay in between.

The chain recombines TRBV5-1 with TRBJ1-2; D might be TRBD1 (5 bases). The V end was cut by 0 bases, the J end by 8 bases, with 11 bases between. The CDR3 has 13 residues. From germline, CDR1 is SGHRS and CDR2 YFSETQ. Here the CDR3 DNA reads TGCGCCAGCAGCTTGGACACCTGGGGCGGCTACACCTTC. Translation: CASSLDTWGGYTF.

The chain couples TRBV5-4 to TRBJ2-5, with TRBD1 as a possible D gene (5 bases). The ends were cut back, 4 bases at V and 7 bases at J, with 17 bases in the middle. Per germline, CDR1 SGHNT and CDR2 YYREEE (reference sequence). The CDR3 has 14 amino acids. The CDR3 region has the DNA TGTGCCAGCAGCATGGAGCAGGGTTGGGGGACCCAGTACTTC. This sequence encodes CASSMEQGWGTQYF.

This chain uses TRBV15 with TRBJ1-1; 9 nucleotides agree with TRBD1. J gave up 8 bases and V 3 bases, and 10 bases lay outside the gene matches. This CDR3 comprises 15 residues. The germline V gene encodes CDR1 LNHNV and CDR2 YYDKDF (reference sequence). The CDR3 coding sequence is TGTGCCACCAGCAGTCCCGGGGACAGGGACAGCGAAGCTTTCTTT. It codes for CATSSPGDRDSEAFF. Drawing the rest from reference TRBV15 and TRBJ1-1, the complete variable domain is DAMVIQNPRYQVTQFGKPVTLSCSQTLNHNVMYWYQQKSSQAPKLLFHYYDKDFNNEADTPDNFQSRRPNTSFCFLDIRSPGLGDTAMYLCATSSPGDRDSEAFFGQGTRLTVV.

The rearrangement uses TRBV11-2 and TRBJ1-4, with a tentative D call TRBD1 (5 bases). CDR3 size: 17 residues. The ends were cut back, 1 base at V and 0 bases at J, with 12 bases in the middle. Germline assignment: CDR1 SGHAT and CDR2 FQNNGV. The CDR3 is CASSLVRVRATNEKLFF. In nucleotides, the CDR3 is TGTGCCAGCAGCTTAGTCAGGGTTAGAGCAACTAATGAAAAACTGTTTTTT. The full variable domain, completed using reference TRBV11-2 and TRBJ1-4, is EAGVAQSPRYKIIEKRQSVAFWCNPISGHATLYWYQQILGQGPKLLIQFQNNGVVDDSQLPKDRFSAERLKGVDSTLKIQPAKLEDSAVYLCASSLVRVRATNEKLFFGSGTQLSVL.

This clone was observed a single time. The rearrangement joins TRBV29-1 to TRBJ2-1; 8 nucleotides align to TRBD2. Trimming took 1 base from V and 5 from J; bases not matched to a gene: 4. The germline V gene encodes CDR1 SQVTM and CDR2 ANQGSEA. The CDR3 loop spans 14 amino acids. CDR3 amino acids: CSVEVRRGDNEQFF. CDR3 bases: TGCAGCGTTGAAGTACGGCGGGGGGACAATGAGCAGTTCTTC.

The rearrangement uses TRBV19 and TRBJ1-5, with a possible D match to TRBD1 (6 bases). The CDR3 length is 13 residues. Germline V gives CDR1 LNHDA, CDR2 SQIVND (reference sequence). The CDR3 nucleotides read TGTGGGGGAGGAGGGGGGGGCAATCAGCCCCAGCATTTT. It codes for CGGGGGGNQPQHF.

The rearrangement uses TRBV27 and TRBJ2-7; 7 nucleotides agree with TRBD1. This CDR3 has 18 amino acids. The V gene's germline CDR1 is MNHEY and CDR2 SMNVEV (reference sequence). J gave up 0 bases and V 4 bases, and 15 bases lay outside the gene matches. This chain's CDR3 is CASSSSDTGQVSSYEQYF. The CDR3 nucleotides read TGTGCCAGCAGTTCCAGCGACACCGGACAGGTTAGCTCCTACGAGCAGTACTTC.

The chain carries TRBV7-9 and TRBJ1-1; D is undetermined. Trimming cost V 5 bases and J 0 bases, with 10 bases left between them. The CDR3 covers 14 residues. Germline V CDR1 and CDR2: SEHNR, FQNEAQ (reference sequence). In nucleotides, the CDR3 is TGTGCCAGCAGCCCCCAGACACTGAACACTGAAGCTTTCTTT. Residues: CASSPQTLNTEAFF. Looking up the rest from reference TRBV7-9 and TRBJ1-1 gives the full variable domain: DTGVSQNPRHKITKRGQNVTFRCDPISEHNRLYWYRQTLGQGPEFLTYFQNEAQLEKSRLLSDRFSAERPKGSFSTLEIQRTEQGDSAMYLCASSPQTLNTEAFFGQGTRLTVV.